Shown below are 28 T cell receptor beta chains from a single sample sequenced in a study of blood T cell repertoires in COVID-19. The assay was immunoSEQ multiplex PCR, and TCRdb's table has in-frame clones only and misses some. The repertoire holds nearly 55,000 clones, with approximately 84% as singletons. Material: peripheral blood. These receptors came from a human donor with active or convalescent COVID-19. The donor label of this sample is uncertain.

The chain links TRBV9 to TRBJ2-1, with 8 positions matching TRBD2. Germline lookup yields CDR1 SGDLS and CDR2 YYNGEE. This CDR3 is 15 amino acids long. The junction had 4 bases not matched to a gene; V was cut back by 3 bases and J by 2 bases. CDR3 loop: CASSASGSTYNEQFF. CDR3 bases: TGTGCCAGCAGCGCCAGCGGGAGTACCTACAATGAGCAGTTCTTC.

This sequence joins TRBV19 and TRBJ2-7; the match to TRBD1 covers 9 bases. The CDR3 length is 15 residues. Germline V gene data show CDR1 as LNHDA and CDR2 as SQIVND (reference sequence). V gave up 7 bases and J gave up 5 bases; unmatched junction bases: 12. CDR3 loop: CASTTIPGQGNEQYF. The CDR3 DNA is TGTGCCAGTACAACAATCCCGGGACAGGGAAACGAGCAGTACTTC.

The V call is TRBV6-2 or TRBV6-3, the J call TRBJ2-7, with TRBD1 matching over 8 bases. The CDR3 has 17 residues. In germline, CDR1 is MNHEY, CDR2 SVGEGT. After removal of 0 bases from V and 4 bases from J, the junction contained 11 bases not matched to a gene. CDR3 sequence (DNA): TGTGCCAGCAGTTACTCGATGGACAGGGTAGGGGGATACGAGCAGTACTTC. Its translation: CASSYSMDRVGGYEQYF.

This clone was seen only a few times. The chain carries TRBV4-3 and TRBJ1-4; D perhaps matches TRBD1 (6 bases). This CDR3 is built from 15 residues. Germline assignment: CDR1 LGHNA and CDR2 YSLEER. With 3 bases removed from V and 0 bases from J, the gap between germline ends came to 8 bases. The CDR3 DNA reads as TGCGCCAGCAGCCAGGGACAAGCAACTAATGAAAAACTGTTTTTT. Amino acid sequence: CASSQGQATNEKLFF.

This chain joins TRBV1 and TRBJ2-1; the D segment call TRBD1 is taken from the table without a DNA check. TRBV1 is described as a pseudogene. The CDR3 covers 13 residues. The CDR3 DNA is TGCACCAGCAGCCAAGACAGGGGCTATGAGCAGTTCTTC. This sequence encodes CTSSQDRGYEQFF.

This chain connects TRBV29-1 to TRBJ1-4; D is perhaps TRBD1 (6 bases). Germline V lookup: CDR1 SQVTM, CDR2 ANQGSEA. The CDR3 has 13 residues. The V gene lost 4 bases and the J gene lost 5 bases, with 11 bases spanning the gap. CDR3 loop: CSVGGGQNEKLFF. The CDR3 DNA reads TGCAGCGTTGGCGGGGGGCAAAATGAAAAACTGTTTTTT.

The chain joins TRBV4-2 to TRBJ2-7, with 14 bases lining up with TRBD2. The length of the CDR3 is 15 residues. After removal of 5 bases from V and 7 bases from J, the junction contained 7 bases not matched to a gene. CDR1 is LGHNA, CDR2 YNFKEQ, per germline. CDR3 DNA sequence: TGTGCCAGCAGCACCGGGACTAGCGGGGGAGATGAGCAGTACTTC. Protein sequence: CASSTGTSGGDEQYF.

V and J are TRBV4-2 and TRBJ2-1, with D possibly matching TRBD2 (6 bases). Germline loops: CDR1 LGHNA, CDR2 YNFKEQ. There are 12 residues in the CDR3. Trimming took 1 base from V and 9 from J, leaving 7 bases between them. The CDR3 reads CASSQGAGEQFF. DNA for the CDR3: TGTGCCAGCAGCCAAGGAGCGGGTGAGCAGTTCTTC.

This sequence joins TRBV11-2 and TRBJ2-2; tentatively, D is TRBD2 (5 bases). CDR1 and CDR2 from the germline V gene are SGHAT and FQNNGV. The CDR3 length is 15 residues. Trimming left V 5 bases short and J 6 bases short, with 16 bases between. The CDR3 loop reads CASSPPGSVPGELFF. In DNA form, the CDR3 reads TGTGCCAGCAGCCCGCCGGGTAGCGTGCCCGGGGAGCTGTTTTTT.

The CDR3 spells CAWSGGGGQGSLAVEKLFF. CDR3 nucleotides: TGTGCCTGGAGCGGAGGAGGGGGACAGGGCTCTTTAGCGGTGGAAAAACTGTTTTTT. The chain combines TRBV30 with TRBJ1-4; TRBD1 aligns across 9 bases. Per the germline V gene, CDR1 is GTSNPN and CDR2 is SVGIG (reference sequence). This CDR3 region has 19 residues. Trimming took 3 bases from V and 8 from J; bases not matched to a gene: 22. Complete variable domain (other parts from reference TRBV30 and TRBJ1-4): SQTIHQWPATLVQPVGSPLSLECTVEGTSNPNLYWYRQAAGRGLQLLFYSVGIGQISSEVPQNLSASRPQDRQFILSSKKLLLSDSGFYLCAWSGGGGQGSLAVEKLFFGSGTQLSVL.

The CDR3, as DNA: TGTGCCAGTAGTCTGAGCCTGAGACTAGCGGGCCACAATGAGCAGTTCTTC. The encoded protein is CASSLSLRLAGHNEQFF. This rearrangement joins TRBV19 to TRBJ2-1; 10 nucleotides match TRBD2. Germline CDR1 is LNHDA and CDR2 is SQIVND (reference sequence). Trimming took 5 bases from V and 5 from J; bases not matched to a gene: 12. This CDR3 has 17 amino acids.

This clone was detected once. This chain joins TRBV11-2 and TRBJ2-7, with 10 bases aligning to TRBD2. J gave up 4 bases and V 3 bases, and 9 bases lay outside the gene matches. CDR1 and CDR2 from the germline V gene are SGHAT and FQNNGV. The CDR3 loop spans 16 amino acids. CDR3 sequence: CASSFLAGDVTYEQYF. In DNA, the CDR3 is TGTGCCAGCAGCTTTCTAGCGGGGGATGTTACGTACGAGCAGTACTTC. Full variable domain (outside the CDR3, taken from reference TRBV11-2 and TRBJ2-7): EAGVAQSPRYKIIEKRQSVAFWCNPISGHATLYWYQQILGQGPKLLIQFQNNGVVDDSQLPKDRFSAERLKGVDSTLKIQPAKLEDSAVYLCASSFLAGDVTYEQYFGPGTRLTVT.

The gene calls are TRBV7-9 and TRBJ2-7; 8 bases are a match to TRBD1. The CDR3 consists of 16 residues. Losses at the gene ends were 2 bases for V and 0 bases for J; bases not matched to a gene: 6. Germline values: CDR1 SEHNR, CDR2 FQNEAQ (reference sequence). CDR3 amino acids: CASSLPTGVNSYEQYF. The CDR3 DNA reads as TGTGCCAGCAGCTTACCGACAGGGGTTAACTCCTACGAGCAGTACTTC.

This clone was seen a handful of times. The chain has TRBV7-2 and TRBJ1-2; possible D gene TRBD1, 5 bases. The germline V gene has CDR1 SGHTA and CDR2 FQGNSA. The CDR3 runs to 13 residues. V was cut by 1 base and J by 10 bases, with 13 bases left in between. This CDR3 is CASSLEGIDTYTF. The CDR3 nucleotides read TGTGCCAGCAGCTTAGAGGGGATAGACACCTACACCTTC.

This clone showed up just once. The J gene is TRBJ1-2, the V gene TRBV28; weak D call: TRBD1 (6 bases). This CDR3 contains 15 residues. Trimming pared 5 bases from V and 4 bases from J, leaving 17 bases between. The germline V gene encodes CDR1 MDHEN and CDR2 SYDVKM. CDR3 sequence (DNA): TGTGCCAGCAGTCAAGGACAGCCCGAGATCTATGGCTACACCTTC. Protein product: CASSQGQPEIYGYTF.

This clone was recorded a few times. The V and J genes are TRBV9 and TRBJ2-3; 8 bases map to TRBD1. The trim removed 4 bases at V and 4 bases at J, leaving 5 bases unmatched. CDR3 length equals 14 residues. In germline, CDR1 is SGDLS, CDR2 YYNGEE. The CDR3 DNA reads as TGTGCCAGCAGCCCAAGGACAGGGTCAGATACGCAGTATTTT. It is translated as CASSPRTGSDTQYF.

The chain recombines TRBV19 with TRBJ1-5; 8 positions match TRBD1. This CDR3 comprises 14 residues. CDR1 and CDR2 (germline): LNHDA, SQIVND (reference sequence). The V segment lost 5 bases and the J segment 6 bases; nucleotides outside the gene matches: 6. CDR3 protein: CASSDRGEGQPQHF. The CDR3 region has the DNA TGTGCCAGTAGTGACAGGGGCGAGGGTCAGCCCCAGCATTTT.

V usage is TRBV9 and J usage is TRBJ2-7, with 7 bases matching TRBD2. This CDR3 comprises 14 residues. The trim removed 3 bases at V and 2 bases at J, leaving 5 bases unmatched. Per the germline V gene, CDR1 is SGDLS and CDR2 is YYNGEE. The CDR3 DNA reads TGTGCCAGCAGCGCTTCTAGCGGCGCCTACGAGCAGTACTTC. Translating it yields CASSASSGAYEQYF.

The chain combines TRBV3-1 (or the pseudogene TRBV3-2) with TRBJ1-5; a possible D gene is TRBD1 (6 bases). Trimming cost V 5 bases and J 10 bases, with 21 bases left between them. Germline V gene data show CDR1 as LGHDT and CDR2 as YNNKEL (reference sequence). This CDR3 is 15 amino acids long. This chain's CDR3 is CASSSRPGQGGPQHF. CDR3 nucleotides: TGTGCCAGCAGCTCACGACCGGGACAAGGAGGACCCCAGCATTTT.

V and J are TRBV7-9 and TRBJ2-1; 7 bases match TRBD2. V trimming: 4 bases; J trimming: 0 bases; junction bases outside the gene matches: 6. CDR3 length: 16 residues. Germline V CDR1 and CDR2: SEHNR, FQNEAQ (reference sequence). CDR3 amino acids: CASSSFSGSSYNEQFF. DNA of the CDR3: TGTGCCAGCAGCTCCTTTAGCGGGTCCTCCTACAATGAGCAGTTCTTC. Using reference TRBV7-9 and TRBJ2-1 for the parts outside the CDR3, the full variable domain is DTGVSQNPRHKITKRGQNVTFRCDPISEHNRLYWYRQTLGQGPEFLTYFQNEAQLEKSRLLSDRFSAERPKGSFSTLEIQRTEQGDSAMYLCASSSFSGSSYNEQFFGPGTRLTVL.

This clone occurred a few times. The CDR3 sequence: CASRRGQENSPLHF. As DNA, the CDR3 is TGTGCCAGCAGAAGGGGACAGGAGAATTCACCCCTCCACTTT. The genes are TRBV6-6 and TRBJ1-6, with 8 bases that match TRBD1. Germline CDR1 and CDR2: MNHNY and SVGAGI (reference sequence). V lost 6 bases to trimming and J lost 7 bases; unmatched junction nucleotides: 5. The CDR3 totals 14 residues.

This sequence joins TRBV18 and TRBJ2-1, with 10 positions matching TRBD2. Germline V gene data show CDR1 as KGHSH and CDR2 as LQKENI. This CDR3 comprises 12 residues. The V and J ends lost 8 bases and 10 bases, in that order; junction bases with no gene match: 5. The DNA of the CDR3 is TGTGCCAGCGGGACTAGCGCAGAAGAGCAGTTCTTC. It codes for CASGTSAEEQFF.

In this sample, this clone turned up once. The chain joins TRBV29-1 to TRBJ1-1; the D is unclear. Germline V CDR1 and CDR2: SQVTM, ANQGSEA. Trimming left V 3 bases short and J 8 bases short, with 10 bases between. The CDR3 has 11 residues. The CDR3 here is CSVEHRREAFF. The CDR3 DNA sequence: TGCAGCGTTGAGCATCGCAGAGAAGCTTTCTTT.

The CDR3 spells CSVEVSEGVAGELFF. CDR3 coding DNA: TGCAGCGTTGAAGTATCAGAAGGGGTGGCCGGGGAGCTGTTTTTT. The chain is built from TRBV29-1 and TRBJ2-2; D may be TRBD1 (5 bases). V lost 1 base to trimming and J lost 6 bases, with 15 bases between them. The CDR3 covers 15 residues. Per the germline V gene, CDR1 is SQVTM and CDR2 is ANQGSEA.

The genes are TRBV30 and TRBJ1-5; D is possibly TRBD1 (6 bases). With 2 bases removed from V and 1 base from J, the gap between germline ends came to 6 bases. Germline CDR1 is GTSNPN and CDR2 is SVGIG (reference sequence). The CDR3 has 13 amino acids. This CDR3 reads CAWSQGSNQPQHF. Here the CDR3 DNA reads TGTGCCTGGAGTCAGGGGAGCAATCAGCCCCAGCATTTT.

CDR3 loop: CATRSRQAGQETQYF. The CDR3 coding sequence is TGTGCCACCCGATCCAGACAGGCAGGACAAGAGACCCAGTACTTC. The V call is TRBV6-5, the J call TRBJ2-5, with a tentative D call TRBD1 (6 bases). V was cut by 10 bases and J by 2 bases, with 20 bases left in between. The CDR3 contains 15 residues. CDR1 MNHEY and CDR2 SVGAGI come from the germline V gene.

This sequence joins TRBV30 and TRBJ1-5, with a possible D match to TRBD1 (5 bases). This CDR3 spans 15 amino acids. Germline V gene lookup returns CDR1 GTSNPN and CDR2 SVGIG (reference sequence). V gave up 5 bases and J gave up 7 bases, with 21 bases separating them. DNA for the CDR3: TGTGCCTGGCGCCTCGGGACTGGGGAACGGCAGCCCCAGCATTTT. Protein product: CAWRLGTGERQPQHF.

The V call is TRBV9, the J call TRBJ2-2; no clear D. From germline, CDR1 is SGDLS and CDR2 YYNGEE. Trimming took off 4 bases at V and 5 bases at J, with 15 bases between the two ends. This CDR3 contains 15 residues. This chain's CDR3 is CASSYGSSATGELFF. CDR3 nucleotide sequence: TGTGCCAGCAGCTACGGGTCCTCTGCTACCGGGGAGCTGTTTTTT.